The 3 T cell receptor beta chains below all came from one sample that was sequenced in a study of T cells in Graves' hyperthyroidism and ophthalmopathy. The TCR beta CDR3 regions underwent amplification using RNA transcripts as the source. A first-round RT-PCR of the TCR CDR3 used the HTBI primer set. A single record per CDR3 protein comes from TCRdb applying MiXCR to the multiplex PCR reads. Among approximately 300,000 distinct CDR3 sequences listed, 15% to 20% were seen once. Sequenced material: blood. These receptors all stem from a woman in her sixties with Graves' ophthalmopathy.

The chain carries TRBV18 and TRBJ2-1; tentative D call: TRBD1 (5 bases). Trimming cost V 0 bases and J 15 bases, with 18 bases left between them. The germline CDR1 and CDR2 sequences are KGHSH and LQKENI. The CDR3 runs to 14 residues. The CDR3 DNA reads as TGTGCCAGCTCACCACCCGCTCTGTACCAGGGTCGGTTCTTC. Encoded protein: CASSPPALYQGRFF.

This CDR3 is CASSLHGAGSHEQYF. CDR3 in DNA: TGTGCCAGCAGCCTCCATGGAGCAGGGTCCCACGAGCAGTACTTC. The chain has TRBV6-2 or TRBV6-3 and TRBJ2-7, with D possibly being TRBD1 (5 bases). This CDR3 spans 15 amino acids. V lost 6 bases, J lost 5 bases, and 20 bases lay in between. Germline V gene data show CDR1 as MNHEY and CDR2 as SVGEGT.

Ten or more counts support this clonotype. The chain uses TRBV6-1 and TRBJ1-5, with TRBD1 identical over 8 bases. This CDR3 has 15 residues. Germline CDR1 and CDR2: MNHNS and SASEGT. After removal of 6 bases from V and 7 bases from J, the junction contained 11 bases not matched to a gene. Here the CDR3 DNA reads TGTGCCAGCAGCCCACCAGGGGGCCAGGGGCAGCCCCAGCATTTT. Translation: CASSPPGGQGQPQHF.